This entry describes one T cell receptor (beta chain). V lost 0 bases and J 3 bases, leaving 15 bases between the germline ends. The length of the CDR3 is 16 residues. Germline V CDR1 and CDR2: DFQATT, SNEGSKA (reference sequence). For CDR3 and TCR beta VDJ profiling, genomic DNA was the template used. TCRdb fed the reads into MiXCR, producing one record per CDR3 protein. The sample has about 290,000 distinct CDR3 sequences, about 50% seen once; the top ten hold 1% to 1.5%. Sequenced patients had shown CD8+CD57+ cell expansion by flow cytometry. The blood sampling took place in patients who had so far received no therapy. The data belong to a study of CD8+CD57+ T cells in acquired aplastic anemia.

V is TRBV20-1 and J is TRBJ1-5, with TRBD1 as a possible D gene (5 bases). Material: sorted CD4+, CD8+, or CD8+CD57+ T cells (not recorded which) from PBMCs. This sequence originates from a human donor with aplastic anemia. CDR3 DNA sequence: TGCAGTGCTAGAGATCGGGGGGTAGGAGTCAATCAGCCCCAGCATTTT. This encodes CSARDRGVGVNQPQHF.